These 2 T cell receptor beta chains were all obtained from the same sample, sequenced in a study of CD8 T cells in Susac syndrome. When the RNA was reverse transcribed, random hexamers were used with an input of about 0.45 to 1 ug. TCRdb ran MiXCR on the immunoSEQ multiplex PCR reads and lists one entry per CDR3 protein. The sample shows about 200,000 distinct CDR3 sequences, roughly 95% of them seen only once. The material sequenced was CD4+ T cells from PBMCs. The receptors originated from a human donor with multiple sclerosis.

This chain connects TRBV12-5 to TRBJ2-1; D remains unclear. CDR3 length: 12 residues. CDR1 is LGHNT and CDR2 is FRNRAP in the germline V gene. The ends were cut back, 1 base at V and 7 bases at J, with 5 bases in the middle. The CDR3 region is CASGLERNEQFF. The CDR3 nucleotides are TGTGCTAGTGGTTTGGAAAGGAATGAGCAGTTCTTC.

On this clonotype itself: A read error may produce the germline difference seen at one junction end. This chain uses TRBV14 with TRBJ2-5; the D gene is possibly TRBD1 (5 bases). Germline CDR1 is SGHDN and CDR2 is FVKESK. The CDR3 length is 9 residues. CDR3 residues: CASSQVGDF. The DNA for the CDR3 is TGTGCCAGCAGCCAAGTAGGGGACTTC.